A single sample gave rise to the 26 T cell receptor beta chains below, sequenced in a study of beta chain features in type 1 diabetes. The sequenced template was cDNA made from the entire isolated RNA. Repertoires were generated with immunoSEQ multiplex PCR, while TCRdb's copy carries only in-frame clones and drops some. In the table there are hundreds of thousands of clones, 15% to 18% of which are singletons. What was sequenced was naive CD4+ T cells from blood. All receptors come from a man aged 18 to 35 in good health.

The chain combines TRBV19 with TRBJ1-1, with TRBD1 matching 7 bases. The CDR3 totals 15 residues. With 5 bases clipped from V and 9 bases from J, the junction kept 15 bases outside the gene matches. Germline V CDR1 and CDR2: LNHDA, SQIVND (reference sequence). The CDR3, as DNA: TGTGCCAGTAGTTTCCTCGGGACAGCCAAGGCGCAAGCTTTCTTT. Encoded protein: CASSFLGTAKAQAFF.

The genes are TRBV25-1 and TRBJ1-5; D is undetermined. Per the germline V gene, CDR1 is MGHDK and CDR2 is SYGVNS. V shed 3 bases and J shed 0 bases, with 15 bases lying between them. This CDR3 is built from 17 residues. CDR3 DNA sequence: TGTGCCAGCAGTGAGAGGTGGGCAGAGTATAGCAATCAGCCCCAGCATTTT. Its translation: CASSERWAEYSNQPQHF.

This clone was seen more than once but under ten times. The CDR3 DNA reads TGCGCCAGCAGCCTCCGGGAAGGGGGCCCGGAAGAGACCCAGTACTTC. Residues: CASSLREGGPEETQYF. The chain employs TRBV5-1 and TRBJ2-5, with 7 bases fitting TRBD1. With V trimmed by 4 bases and J by 3 bases, 12 bases remained unmatched. Germline V gene sequence: CDR1 SGHRS, CDR2 YFSETQ. The CDR3 covers 16 residues.

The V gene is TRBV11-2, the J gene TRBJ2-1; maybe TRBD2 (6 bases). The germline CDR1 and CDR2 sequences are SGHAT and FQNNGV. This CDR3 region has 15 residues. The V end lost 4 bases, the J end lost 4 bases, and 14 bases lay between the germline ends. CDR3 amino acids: CASSSYRDSYNEQFF. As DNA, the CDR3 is TGTGCCAGCAGCTCCTACCGGGACTCATACAATGAGCAGTTCTTC. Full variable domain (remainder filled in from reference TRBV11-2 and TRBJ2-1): EAGVAQSPRYKIIEKRQSVAFWCNPISGHATLYWYQQILGQGPKLLIQFQNNGVVDDSQLPKDRFSAERLKGVDSTLKIQPAKLEDSAVYLCASSSYRDSYNEQFFGPGTRLTVL.

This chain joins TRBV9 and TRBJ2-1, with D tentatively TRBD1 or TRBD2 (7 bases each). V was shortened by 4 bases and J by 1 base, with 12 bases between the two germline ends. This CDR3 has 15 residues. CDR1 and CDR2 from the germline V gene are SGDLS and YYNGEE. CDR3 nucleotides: TGTGCCAGCAGCCCAGGGGGGGAGTCCTACAATGAGCAGTTCTTC. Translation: CASSPGGESYNEQFF.

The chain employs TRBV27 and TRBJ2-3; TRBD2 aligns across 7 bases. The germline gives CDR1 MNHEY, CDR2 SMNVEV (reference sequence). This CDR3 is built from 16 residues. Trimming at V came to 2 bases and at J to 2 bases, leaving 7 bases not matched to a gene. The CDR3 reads CASSLRTSHITDTQYF. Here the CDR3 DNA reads TGTGCCAGCAGTTTACGGACTAGTCACATCACAGATACGCAGTATTTT.

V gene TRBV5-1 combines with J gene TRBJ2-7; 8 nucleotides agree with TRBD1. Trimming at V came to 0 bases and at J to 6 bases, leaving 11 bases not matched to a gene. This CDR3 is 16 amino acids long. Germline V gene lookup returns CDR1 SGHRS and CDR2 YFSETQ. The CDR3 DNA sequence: TGCGCCAGCAGCTTGGGTCCCGGGACAGGTGCGCGCGAGCAGTACTTC. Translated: CASSLGPGTGAREQYF.

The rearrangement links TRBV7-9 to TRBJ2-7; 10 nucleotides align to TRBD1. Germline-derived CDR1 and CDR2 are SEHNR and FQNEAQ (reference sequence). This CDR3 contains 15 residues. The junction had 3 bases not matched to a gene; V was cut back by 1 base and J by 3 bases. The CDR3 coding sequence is TGTGCCAGCAGCTTAGTCGGGACAGGGGTCTACGAGCAGTACTTC. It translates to CASSLVGTGVYEQYF.

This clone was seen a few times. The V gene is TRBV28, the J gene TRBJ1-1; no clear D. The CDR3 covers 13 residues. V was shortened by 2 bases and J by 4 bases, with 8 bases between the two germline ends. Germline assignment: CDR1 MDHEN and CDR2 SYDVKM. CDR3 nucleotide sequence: TGTGCCAGCAGTTTAAGATCGGCCACTGAAGCTTTCTTT. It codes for CASSLRSATEAFF. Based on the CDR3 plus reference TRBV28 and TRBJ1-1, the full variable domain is DVKVTQSSRYLVKRTGEKVFLECVQDMDHENMFWYRQDPGLGLRLIYFSYDVKMKEKGDIPEGYSVSREKKERFSLILESASTNQTSMYLCASSLRSATEAFFGQGTRLTVV.

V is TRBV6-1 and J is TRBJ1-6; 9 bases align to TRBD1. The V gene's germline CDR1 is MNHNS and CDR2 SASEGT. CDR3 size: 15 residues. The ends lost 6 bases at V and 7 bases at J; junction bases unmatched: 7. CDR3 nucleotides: TGTGCCAGCAGACCGGACAGGGGAGAAAATTCACCCCTCCACTTT. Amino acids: CASRPDRGENSPLHF.

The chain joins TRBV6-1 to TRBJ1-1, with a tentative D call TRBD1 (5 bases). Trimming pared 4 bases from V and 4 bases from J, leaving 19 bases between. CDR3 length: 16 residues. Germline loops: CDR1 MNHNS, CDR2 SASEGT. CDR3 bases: TGTGCCAGCAGTGTGGCTCCGGCAGGGTTCGGCACTGAAGCTTTCTTT. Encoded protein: CASSVAPAGFGTEAFF.

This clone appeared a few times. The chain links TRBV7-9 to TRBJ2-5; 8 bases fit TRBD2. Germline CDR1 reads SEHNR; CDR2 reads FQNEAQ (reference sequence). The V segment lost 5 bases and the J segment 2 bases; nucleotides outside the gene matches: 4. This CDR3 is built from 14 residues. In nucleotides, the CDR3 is TGTGCCAGCAGCCCTAGCGGGCAACAAGAGACCCAGTACTTC. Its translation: CASSPSGQQETQYF.

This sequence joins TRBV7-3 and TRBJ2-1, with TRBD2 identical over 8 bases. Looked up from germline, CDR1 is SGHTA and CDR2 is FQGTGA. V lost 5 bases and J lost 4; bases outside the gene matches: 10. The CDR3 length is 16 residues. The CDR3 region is CASSPRSGGRYNEQFF. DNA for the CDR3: TGTGCCAGCAGCCCTAGAAGCGGGGGCCGATACAATGAGCAGTTCTTC.

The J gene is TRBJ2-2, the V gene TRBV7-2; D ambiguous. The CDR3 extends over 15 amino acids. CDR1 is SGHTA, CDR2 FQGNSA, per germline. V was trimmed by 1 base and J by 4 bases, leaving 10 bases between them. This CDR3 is CASSLEVRPTGELFF. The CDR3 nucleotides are TGTGCCAGCAGCTTAGAGGTCAGACCCACCGGGGAGCTGTTTTTT. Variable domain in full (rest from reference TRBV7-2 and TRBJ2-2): GAGVSQSPSNKVTEKGKDVELRCDPISGHTALYWYRQSLGQGLEFLIYFQGNSAPDKSGLPSDRFSAERTGGSVSTLTIQRTQQEDSAVYLCASSLEVRPTGELFFGEGSRLTVL.

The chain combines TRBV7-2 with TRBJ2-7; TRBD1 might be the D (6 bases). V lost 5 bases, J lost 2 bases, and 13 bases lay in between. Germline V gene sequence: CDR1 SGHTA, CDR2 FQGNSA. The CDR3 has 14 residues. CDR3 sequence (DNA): TGTGCCAGCAGCATGAGGACAGTCGCCTACGAGCAGTACTTC. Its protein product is CASSMRTVAYEQYF.

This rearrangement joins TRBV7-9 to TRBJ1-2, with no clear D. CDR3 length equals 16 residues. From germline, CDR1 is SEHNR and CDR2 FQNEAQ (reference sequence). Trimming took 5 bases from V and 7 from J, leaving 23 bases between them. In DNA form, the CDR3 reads TGTGCCAGCAGCATAGAGCGCGCGGTAGGGTCGGGTGGCTACACCTTC. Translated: CASSIERAVGSGGYTF.

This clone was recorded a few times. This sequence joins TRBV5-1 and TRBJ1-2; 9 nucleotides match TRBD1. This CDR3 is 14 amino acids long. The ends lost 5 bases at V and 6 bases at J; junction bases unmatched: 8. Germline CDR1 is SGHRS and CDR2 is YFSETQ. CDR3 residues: CASREGQGQDGYTF. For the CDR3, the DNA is TGCGCCAGCAGGGAAGGACAGGGGCAGGATGGCTACACCTTC. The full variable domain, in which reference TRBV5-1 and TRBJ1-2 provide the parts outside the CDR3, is KAGVTQTPRYLIKTRGQQVTLSCSPISGHRSVSWYQQTPGQGLQFLFEYFSETQRNKGNFPGRFSGRQFSNSRSEMNVSTLELGDSALYLCASREGQGQDGYTFGSGTRLTVV.

The CDR3 is CASKSDRGTAKPYGYTF. The CDR3 DNA reads TGTGCCAGCAAATCTGACAGGGGAACGGCGAAACCCTATGGCTACACCTTC. The J gene is TRBJ1-2, the V gene TRBV19, with TRBD1 identical over 8 bases. V lost 9 bases, J lost 4 bases, and 19 bases stayed unmatched. The CDR3 spans 17 residues. CDR1 and CDR2 from the germline V gene are LNHDA and SQIVND (reference sequence). The full variable domain, with the rest looked up from reference TRBV19 and TRBJ1-2, is DGGITQSPKYLFRKEGQNVTLSCEQNLNHDAMYWYRQDPGQGLRLIYYSQIVNDFQKGDIAEGYSVSREKKESFPLTVTSAQKNPTAFYLCASKSDRGTAKPYGYTFGSGTRLTVV.

CDR3 DNA sequence: TGTGCCAGCAGCGCCAACCGGGGCCCGGGCTATGGCTACACCTTC. Translating it yields CASSANRGPGYGYTF. V usage is TRBV9 and J usage is TRBJ1-2; D possibly corresponds to TRBD1 (5 bases). V shed 3 bases and J shed 4 bases, with 16 bases lying between them. The germline gives CDR1 SGDLS, CDR2 YYNGEE. This CDR3 comprises 15 residues.

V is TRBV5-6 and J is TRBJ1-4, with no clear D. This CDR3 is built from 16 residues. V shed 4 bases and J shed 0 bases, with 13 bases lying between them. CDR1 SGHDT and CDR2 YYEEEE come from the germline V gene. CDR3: CASSPPRWTTNEKLFF. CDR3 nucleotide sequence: TGTGCCAGCAGCCCCCCCCGCTGGACAACTAATGAAAAACTGTTTTTT. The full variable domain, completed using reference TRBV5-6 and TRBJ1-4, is DAGVTQSPTHLIKTRGQQVTLRCSPKSGHDTVSWYQQALGQGPQFIFQYYEEEERQRGNFPDRFSGHQFPNYSSELNVNALLLGDSALYLCASSPPRWTTNEKLFFGSGTQLSVL.

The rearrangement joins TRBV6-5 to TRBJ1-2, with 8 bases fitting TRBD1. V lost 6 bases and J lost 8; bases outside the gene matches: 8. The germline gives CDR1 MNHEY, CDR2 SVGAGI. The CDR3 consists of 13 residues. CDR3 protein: CASRMDRDRGYTF. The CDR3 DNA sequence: TGTGCCAGCAGAATGGACAGGGACCGCGGCTACACCTTC.

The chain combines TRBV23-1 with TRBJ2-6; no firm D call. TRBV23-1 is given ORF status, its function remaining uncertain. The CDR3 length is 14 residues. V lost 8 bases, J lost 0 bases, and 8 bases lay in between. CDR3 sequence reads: CASRPTSGANVLTF. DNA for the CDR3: TGCGCCAGCCGACCGACCTCTGGGGCCAACGTCCTGACTTTC.

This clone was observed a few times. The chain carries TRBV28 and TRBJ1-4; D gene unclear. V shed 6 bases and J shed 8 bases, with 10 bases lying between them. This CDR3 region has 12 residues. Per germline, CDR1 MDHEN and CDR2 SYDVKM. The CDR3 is CASSYLGEKLFF. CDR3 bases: TGTGCCAGCAGCTATCTGGGGGAAAAACTGTTTTTT.

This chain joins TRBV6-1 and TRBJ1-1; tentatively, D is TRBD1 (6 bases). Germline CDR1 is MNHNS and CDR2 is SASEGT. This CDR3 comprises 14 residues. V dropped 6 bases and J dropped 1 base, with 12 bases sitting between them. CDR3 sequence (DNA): TGTGCCAGCAGCCTTCTACAGGGGAACACTGAAGCTTTCTTT. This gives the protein CASSLLQGNTEAFF.

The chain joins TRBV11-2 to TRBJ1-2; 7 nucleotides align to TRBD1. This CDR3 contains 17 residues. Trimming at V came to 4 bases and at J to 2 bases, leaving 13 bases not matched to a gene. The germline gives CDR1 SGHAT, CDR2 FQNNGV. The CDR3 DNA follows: TGTGCCAGCAGCTCACTAAGGACAGGAGGCCACAACTATGGCTACACCTTC. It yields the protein CASSSLRTGGHNYGYTF.

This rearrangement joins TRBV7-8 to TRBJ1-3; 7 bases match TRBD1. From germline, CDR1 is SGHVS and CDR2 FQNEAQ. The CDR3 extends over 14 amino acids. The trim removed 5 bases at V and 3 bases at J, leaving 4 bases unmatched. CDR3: CASSRDRVGNTIYF. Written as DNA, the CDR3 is TGTGCCAGCAGCCGCGACAGGGTTGGAAACACCATATATTTT. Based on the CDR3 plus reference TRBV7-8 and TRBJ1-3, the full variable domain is GAGVSQSPRYKVAKRGQDVALRCDPISGHVSLFWYQQALGQGPEFLTYFQNEAQLDKSGLPSDRFFAERPEGSVSTLKIQRTQQEDSAVYLCASSRDRVGNTIYFGEGSWLTVV.